This passage covers 27 T cell receptor beta chains from one sample sequenced in a study of blood T cell repertoires in COVID-19. Libraries were prepared by immunoSEQ multiplex PCR; TCRdb keeps only in-frame clonotypes and omits some of them. This sample has about 480,000 clones, with roughly nine tenths found just once. The specimen sequenced was PBMCs or T cells enriched from blood (not recorded which). The receptors were gathered from a woman aged 55-69 years who had recovered from COVID-19.

CDR3: CASSLAPGLAGVTDTQYF. The CDR3 coding sequence is TGTGCCAGCAGCTTAGCACCGGGACTAGCGGGGGTCACAGATACGCAGTATTTT. This chain uses TRBV7-6 with TRBJ2-3; the match to TRBD2 covers 14 bases. Unmatched junction bases numbered 4, after V lost 0 bases and J lost 2 bases. The germline gives CDR1 SGHVS, CDR2 FNYEAQ. CDR3 length: 18 amino acids.

This chain joins TRBV14 and TRBJ2-2; 7 bases are shared with TRBD1. The germline CDR1 and CDR2 sequences are SGHDN and FVKESK. This CDR3 region has 14 residues. The junction had 3 bases not matched to a gene; V was cut back by 5 bases and J by 3 bases. Here the CDR3 DNA reads TGTGCCAGCAGCGGGCAGGGGGACACCGGGGAGCTGTTTTTT. This translates into CASSGQGDTGELFF. Drawing the rest from reference TRBV14 and TRBJ2-2, the complete variable domain is EAGVTQFPSHSVIEKGQTVTLRCDPISGHDNLYWYRRVMGKEIKFLLHFVKESKQDESGMPNNRFLAERTGGTYSTLKVQPAELEDSGVYFCASSGQGDTGELFFGEGSRLTVL.

The chain joins TRBV9 to TRBJ2-2; D uncertain. The CDR3 is 12 residues long. Germline lookup yields CDR1 SGDLS and CDR2 YYNGEE. V dropped 4 bases and J dropped 4 bases, with 5 bases sitting between them. This CDR3 reads CASSLFTGELFF. CDR3 in DNA: TGTGCCAGCAGCCTCTTCACCGGGGAGCTGTTTTTT.

This chain uses TRBV12-5 with TRBJ1-6; D might be TRBD1 (6 bases). Trimming pared 3 bases from V and 7 bases from J, leaving 7 bases between. Germline V gene data show CDR1 as LGHNT and CDR2 as FRNRAP. The CDR3 has 13 residues. The CDR3 sequence: CASGLGGNSPLHF. The CDR3 DNA follows: TGTGCTAGTGGTTTAGGGGGAAATTCACCCCTCCACTTT. Drawing the rest from reference TRBV12-5 and TRBJ1-6, the complete variable domain is DARVTQTPRHKVTEMGQEVTMRCQPILGHNTVFWYRQTMMQGLELLAYFRNRAPLDDSGMPKDRFSAEMPDATLATLKIQPSEPRDSAVYFCASGLGGNSPLHFGNGTRLTVT.

V is TRBV9 and J is TRBJ2-5, with D perhaps TRBD1 (5 bases). The CDR3 runs to 13 residues. From germline, CDR1 is SGDLS and CDR2 YYNGEE. V lost 3 bases and J lost 3, with 9 bases in between. CDR3 sequence: CASSAQAEETQYF. CDR3 bases: TGTGCCAGCAGCGCACAGGCGGAAGAGACCCAGTACTTC.

This clone was picked up a small number of times. The chain couples TRBV12-3 or TRBV12-4 to TRBJ1-4; D remains ambiguous. There are 12 residues in the CDR3. V was trimmed by 6 bases and J by 7 bases, leaving 9 bases between them. The CDR3 protein is CASSPSSEKLFF. The CDR3 region has the DNA TGTGCCAGCAGCCCCTCCAGTGAAAAACTGTTTTTT.

Comment on this clone: This same CDR3 is encoded by further DNA sequences in the sample. The chain employs TRBV6-5 and TRBJ1-3; possible D gene TRBD1, 5 bases. V was pared by 0 bases and J by 3 bases, with 6 bases between. Germline V lookup: CDR1 MNHEY, CDR2 SVGAGI. The CDR3 has 14 residues. The CDR3 DNA sequence: TGTGCCAGCAGTTACTCCACAGGTGGAAACACCATATATTTT. This translates into CASSYSTGGNTIYF.

This sequence joins TRBV3-1 (or the pseudogene TRBV3-2) and TRBJ2-3; D perhaps matches TRBD1 (5 bases). This CDR3 comprises 15 residues. The germline V gene encodes CDR1 LGHDT and CDR2 YNNKEL (reference sequence). V lost 3 bases, J lost 5 bases, and 15 bases lay in between. The CDR3 DNA reads as TGTGCCAGCAGCCATAATTTAGGGGTCGGAGATACGCAGTATTTT. This translates into CASSHNLGVGDTQYF.

In this sample, this clone turned up once. This chain joins TRBV25-1 and TRBJ1-5, with a weak D call TRBD1 (5 bases). V lost 1 base, J lost 4 bases, and 11 bases lay in between. The length of the CDR3 is 15 residues. Germline V CDR1 and CDR2: MGHDK, SYGVNS. Written as DNA, the CDR3 is TGTGCCAGCAGTGAATCCCGACAGCCTAATCAGCCCCAGCATTTT. It encodes CASSESRQPNQPQHF.

This chain joins TRBV2 and TRBJ2-1, with TRBD2 matching 7 bases. In germline, CDR1 is SNHLY, CDR2 FYNNEI. The CDR3 runs to 12 residues. The V gene end was trimmed by 5 bases and the J gene end by 8 bases; junction bases not matched to a gene: 3. The CDR3 sequence: CASSLRGDEQFF. CDR3 nucleotide sequence: TGTGCCAGCAGTTTACGGGGGGATGAGCAGTTCTTC.

The chain employs TRBV5-4 and TRBJ1-1; 7 bases line up with TRBD1. V was clipped by 4 bases and J by 1 base; unmatched bases: 4. Germline loops: CDR1 SGHNT, CDR2 YYREEE (reference sequence). The CDR3 loop spans 14 amino acids. CDR3 bases: TGTGCCAGCAGCCACAGGGGAGGGAACACTGAAGCTTTCTTT. As protein: CASSHRGGNTEAFF.

This chain links TRBV5-1 with TRBJ2-7; D is perhaps TRBD1 (6 bases). The germline gives CDR1 SGHRS, CDR2 YFSETQ. Trimming left V 4 bases short and J 5 bases short, with 19 bases between. CDR3 length equals 15 residues. CDR3 sequence (DNA): TGCGCCAGCAGCCCGCAGGGACACGTTCAGGACGAGCAGTACTTC. Its protein product is CASSPQGHVQDEQYF.

This clone was observed a single time. The chain recombines TRBV29-1 with TRBJ1-1; D is possibly TRBD1 (5 bases). CDR1 and CDR2 from the germline V gene are SQVTM and ANQGSEA. This CDR3 comprises 13 residues. Trimming removed 4 bases at V and 4 bases at J, with 13 bases between. CDR3 bases: TGCAGCGTTGTCGGCAGGGTGTCCACTGAAGCTTTCTTT. This sequence encodes CSVVGRVSTEAFF.

The chain uses TRBV4-2 and TRBJ2-1; 7 nucleotides match TRBD2. This CDR3 comprises 18 residues. Germline assignment: CDR1 LGHNA and CDR2 YNFKEQ. Trimming removed 0 bases from V and 4 bases from J; junction bases left unmatched: 12. The CDR3 DNA sequence: TGTGCCAGCAGCCAAGAGTTCTCCGGGACTACCTTATACAATGAGCAGTTCTTC. Its protein product is CASSQEFSGTTLYNEQFF.

The chain joins TRBV10-3 to TRBJ2-1; 10 bases are shared with TRBD2. The CDR3 sequence is 15 residues long. Looked up from germline, CDR1 is ENHRY and CDR2 is SYGVKD. The ends lost 6 bases at V and 5 bases at J; junction bases unmatched: 7. The CDR3 is CAIRELAGNNNEQFF. The DNA for the CDR3 is TGTGCCATCAGGGAACTAGCGGGGAATAACAATGAGCAGTTCTTC.

This chain links TRBV4-1 with TRBJ1-4, with D perhaps TRBD1 (6 bases). The CDR3 spans 20 residues. Germline V CDR1 and CDR2: MGHRA, YSYEKL. Trimming stripped 4 bases from V and 1 base from J, with 25 bases between. CDR3: CASSPFTGNFGLQTNEKLFF. The CDR3 DNA reads as TGCGCCAGCAGCCCCTTTACAGGGAATTTCGGACTGCAAACTAATGAAAAACTGTTTTTT.

The chain joins TRBV2 to TRBJ1-1; TRBD1 matches at 7 bases. V trimming: 8 bases; J trimming: 6 bases; junction bases outside the gene matches: 6. CDR1 and CDR2 (germline): SNHLY, FYNNEI. This CDR3 is 12 amino acids long. The CDR3 DNA follows: TGTGCCAGCGGACAGGAGGTGGCTGAAGCTTTCTTT. This translates into CASGQEVAEAFF.

The chain is built from TRBV28 and TRBJ1-2; D gene unclear. The length of the CDR3 is 12 residues. CDR1 is MDHEN and CDR2 is SYDVKM in the germline V gene. Trimming left V 7 bases short and J 1 base short, with 7 bases between. CDR3 nucleotide sequence: TGTGCCAGCATCAGTAATAACTATGGCTACACCTTC. Its protein product is CASISNNYGYTF.

This clone appeared a single time. The chain employs TRBV5-1 and TRBJ1-4; the match to TRBD1 covers 9 bases. Trimming took 9 bases from V and 5 from J; bases not matched to a gene: 8. The CDR3 runs to 14 residues. Per germline, CDR1 SGHRS and CDR2 YFSETQ. CDR3 bases: TGCGCCACCAAGTCCGGGACAGGGAATGAAAAACTGTTTTTT. Its protein product is CATKSGTGNEKLFF. Filled out from reference TRBV5-1 and TRBJ1-4, the complete variable domain reads KAGVTQTPRYLIKTRGQQVTLSCSPISGHRSVSWYQQTPGQGLQFLFEYFSETQRNKGNFPGRFSGRQFSNSRSEMNVSTLELGDSALYLCATKSGTGNEKLFFGSGTQLSVL.

This sequence joins TRBV18 and TRBJ2-7, with a weak D call TRBD1 (6 bases). V was pared by 3 bases and J by 2 bases, with 11 bases between. The V gene's germline CDR1 is KGHSH and CDR2 LQKENI. The CDR3 loop spans 14 amino acids. The CDR3: CASSPSGATYEQYF. The CDR3 DNA follows: TGTGCCAGCTCACCCTCAGGGGCTACCTACGAGCAGTACTTC.

The rearrangement uses TRBV6-2 or TRBV6-3 and TRBJ1-2; unclear D gene. From germline, CDR1 is MNHEY and CDR2 SVGEGT. Deletions cut 6 bases from V and 3 bases from J, with 14 bases between. This CDR3 is 14 amino acids long. The CDR3 nucleotides are TGTGCCAGCAGCCTCCGGACTGATTACTATGGCTACACCTTC. Amino acids: CASSLRTDYYGYTF.

This rearrangement joins TRBV24-1 to TRBJ2-2; the match to TRBD1 covers 7 bases. The CDR3 loop spans 17 amino acids. The V and J ends lost 4 bases and 6 bases, in that order; junction bases with no gene match: 13. CDR1 and CDR2 (germline): KGHDR, SFDVKD. CDR3 in amino acids: CATSDDRVTREAGELFF. The DNA of the CDR3 is TGTGCCACCAGTGACGACAGGGTAACGAGGGAAGCCGGGGAGCTGTTTTTT.

J is TRBJ1-2 and V is TRBV11-3; 8 nucleotides match TRBD1. Germline CDR1 and CDR2: SGHNT and YENEEA. The V gene end was trimmed by 5 bases and the J gene end by 4 bases; junction bases not matched to a gene: 9. The CDR3 is 15 residues long. The CDR3 region is CASSHTQGAAYGYTF. The CDR3 DNA is TGTGCCAGCAGCCATACCCAGGGGGCGGCCTATGGCTACACCTTC.

V gene TRBV13 combines with J gene TRBJ2-7, with TRBD1 matching 9 bases. This CDR3 contains 15 residues. Germline V lookup: CDR1 PRHDT, CDR2 FYEKMQ (reference sequence). V lost 2 bases and J lost 2; bases outside the gene matches: 4. This chain's CDR3 is CASSLLGTGTYEQYV. CDR3 sequence (DNA): TGTGCCAGCAGCTTATTGGGGACAGGGACCTACGAGCAGTACGTC.

The rearrangement joins TRBV11-2 to TRBJ2-2; 8 positions agree with TRBD1. CDR3 length: 14 amino acids. Germline V gives CDR1 SGHAT, CDR2 FQNNGV. The V segment lost 4 bases and the J segment 7 bases; nucleotides outside the gene matches: 5. The CDR3 protein is CASSWTGYGGELFF. In DNA, the CDR3 is TGTGCCAGCAGCTGGACAGGGTACGGCGGGGAGCTGTTTTTT. The full variable domain, in which reference TRBV11-2 and TRBJ2-2 provide the parts outside the CDR3, is EAGVAQSPRYKIIEKRQSVAFWCNPISGHATLYWYQQILGQGPKLLIQFQNNGVVDDSQLPKDRFSAERLKGVDSTLKIQPAKLEDSAVYLCASSWTGYGGELFFGEGSRLTVL.

The J gene is TRBJ2-7, the V gene TRBV5-1; 7 positions agree with TRBD1. Per the germline V gene, CDR1 is SGHRS and CDR2 is YFSETQ. V was pared by 4 bases and J by 5 bases, with 12 bases of the junction left unmatched. The CDR3 runs 15 residues. This chain's CDR3 is CASSLLLTGFNEQYV. The CDR3 DNA reads as TGCGCCAGCAGCCTCCTCTTGACAGGGTTCAACGAGCAGTACGTC.

Of note for this clone: This sample includes further DNA sequences coding for the same CDR3. The V gene is TRBV11-2, the J gene TRBJ1-3; D is unresolved. The CDR3 runs 15 residues. The V end was cut by 0 bases, the J end by 0 bases, with 6 bases between. Germline assignment: CDR1 SGHAT and CDR2 FQNNGV. The DNA of the CDR3 is TGTGCCAGCAGCTTAGATAGCCTCTCTGGAAACACCATATATTTT. Protein product: CASSLDSLSGNTIYF.